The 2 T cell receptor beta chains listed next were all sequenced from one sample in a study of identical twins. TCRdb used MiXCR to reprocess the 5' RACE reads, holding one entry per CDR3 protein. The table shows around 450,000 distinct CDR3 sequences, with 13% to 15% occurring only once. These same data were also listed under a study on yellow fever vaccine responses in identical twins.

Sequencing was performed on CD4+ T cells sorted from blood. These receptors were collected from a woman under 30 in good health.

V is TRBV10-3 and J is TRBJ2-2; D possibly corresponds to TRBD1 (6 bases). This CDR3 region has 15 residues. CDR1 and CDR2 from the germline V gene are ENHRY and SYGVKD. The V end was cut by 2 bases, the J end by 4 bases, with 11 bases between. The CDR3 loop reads CAISENEGGTGELFF. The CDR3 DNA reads TGTGCCATCAGTGAGAATGAAGGGGGCACCGGGGAGCTGTTTTTT.

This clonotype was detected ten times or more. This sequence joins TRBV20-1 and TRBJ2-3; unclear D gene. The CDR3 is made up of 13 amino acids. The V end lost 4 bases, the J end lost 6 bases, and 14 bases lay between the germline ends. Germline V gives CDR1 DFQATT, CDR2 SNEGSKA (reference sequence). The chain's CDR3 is CSANTLDGDTQYF. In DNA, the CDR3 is TGCAGTGCTAACACTCTGGACGGCGATACGCAGTATTTT.